This note documents a single T cell receptor beta chain sequence. As yet, its antigen is unknown. Per germline, CDR1 DFQATT and CDR2 SNEGSKA (reference sequence). The CDR3 length is 11 residues. V lost 3 bases to trimming and J lost 10 bases, with 12 bases between them. This sample was taken from a study of metastatic and nonmetastatic thyroid tumors. TCRdb re-called clones from the PCR reads using MiXCR. The sample carries around 40,000 clones, roughly 17% recorded once. Study results and limitations: According to reports, the diversity of TCR beta was significantly higher in malignant thyroid tumors than in benign nodules, and this held in both blood and tumor samples.

Every patient underwent thyroid surgery untreated. The genes are TRBV20-1 and TRBJ2-5; D call uncertain. This receptor was taken from a male donor with papillary thyroid cancer or a benign thyroid nodule (not recorded which). Some clones in this sample may be carry-over from other donors' samples. The source material was blood. CDR3: CSARDGEFQYF. CDR3 bases: TGCAGTGCTAGGGATGGTGAGTTCCAGTACTTC.